This T cell receptor beta chain originates from a study of blood T cell repertoires in COVID-19. TCRdb's table, derived via immunoSEQ multiplex PCR, lists solely in-frame clones and lacks some. The sample holds roughly 42,000 clones, around 90% seen once. The CDR3 totals 14 residues. The TCR comes from a man between 60 and 75 years old with acute or convalescent COVID-19. This rearrangement joins TRBV21-1 to TRBJ2-5; the table's D call of TRBD1 was not tested on the DNA. TRBV21-1 counts as a pseudogene. Source material: peripheral blood. In DNA, the CDR3 is TGTGCCAGCAGCGCACAGGGGGGGTGGGAGACCCAGTACTTC. Translated, it gives CASSAQGGWETQYF.